This T cell receptor (beta chain) was found in a study of cytomegalovirus exposure and HLA in healthy donors. For the study at large: Earlier results showed 120 million or so unique TCR beta sequences derived from roughly 180 million T cells.

13 Jbeta primers and 60 Vbeta primers were used for the PCR. As originally analysed: About 12 million of 70 million to 80 million unique TCR beta chains were shared, per a later count. Assay used: immunoSEQ multiplex PCR; TCRdb lists only in-frame clones, some missing. The V and J calls and clone size come from that table; D and trimming were worked out from the DNA. Of roughly 100,000 clones in the sample, roughly 74% were seen once. Study outcomes and limitations: It is likely that the observed cluster of highly shared sequence variants was a sequencing artifact. Links to common viral pathogens appeared, in a later analysis, for several of the most significant clusters.

The V segment lost 10 bases and the J segment 7 bases; nucleotides outside the gene matches: 8. CDR1 and CDR2 (germline): SNHLY, FYNNEI. CDR3 size: 14 residues. A few counts support this clone. As yet, its antigen is unknown. The sequenced sample was PBMCs. The chain combines TRBV2 with TRBJ2-2; 11 nucleotides match TRBD2. This clonotype originated in a middle-aged woman in good health and CMV-seronegative. The DNA for the CDR3 is TGTGCCACCGTGACTAGCGGGGTACACGGGGAGCTGTTTTTT. As protein: CATVTSGVHGELFF.